This TCR beta chain emerged from a study of OX40 agonist ivuxolimab in advanced cancers. TCRdb's table, derived via immunoSEQ multiplex PCR, lists solely in-frame clones and lacks some. In the table there are 20,000 to 30,000 clones, over 70% of which are singletons. This CDR3 spans 13 amino acids. CDR1 and CDR2 (germline): SGHTA, FQGNSA. V lost 4 bases, J lost 5 bases, and 4 bases stayed unmatched. This clone was seen once. The sequence came from an adult with an advanced solid tumor such as melanoma, head and neck, liver or kidney cancer. This chain links TRBV7-2 with TRBJ1-1, with 7 bases that match TRBD1. Sample: CD4+ or CD8+ T cells sorted from blood, taken in a trial of the OX40 agonist ivuxolimab. CDR3 protein: CASSWRTGTEAFF. The DNA for the CDR3 is TGTGCCAGCAGCTGGCGGACAGGAACTGAAGCTTTCTTT.